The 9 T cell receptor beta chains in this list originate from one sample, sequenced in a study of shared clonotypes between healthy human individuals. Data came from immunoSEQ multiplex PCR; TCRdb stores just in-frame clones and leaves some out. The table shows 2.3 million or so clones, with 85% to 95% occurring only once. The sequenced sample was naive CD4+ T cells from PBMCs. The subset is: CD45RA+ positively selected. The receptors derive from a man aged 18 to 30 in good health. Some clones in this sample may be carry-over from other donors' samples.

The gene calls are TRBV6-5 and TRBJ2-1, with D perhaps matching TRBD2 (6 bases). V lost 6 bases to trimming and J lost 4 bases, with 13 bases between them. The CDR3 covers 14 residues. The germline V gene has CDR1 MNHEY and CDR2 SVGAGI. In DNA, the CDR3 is TGTGCCAGCAGCCGACGGGCGGGGTACAATGAGCAGTTCTTC. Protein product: CASSRRAGYNEQFF.

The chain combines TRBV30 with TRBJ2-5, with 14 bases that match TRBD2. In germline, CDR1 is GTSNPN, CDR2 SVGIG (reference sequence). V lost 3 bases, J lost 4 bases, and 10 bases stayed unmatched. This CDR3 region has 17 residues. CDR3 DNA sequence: TGTGCCTGGAGAGGGACTAGCGGGAGCAGGGATTTAGAGACCCAGTACTTC. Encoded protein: CAWRGTSGSRDLETQYF.

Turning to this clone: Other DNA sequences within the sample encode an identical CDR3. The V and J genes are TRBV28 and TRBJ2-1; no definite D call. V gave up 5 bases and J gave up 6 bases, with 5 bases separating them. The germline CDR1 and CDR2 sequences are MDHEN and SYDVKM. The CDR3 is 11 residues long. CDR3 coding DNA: TGTGCCAGCAGTGAACCCAATGAGCAGTTCTTC. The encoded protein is CASSEPNEQFF.

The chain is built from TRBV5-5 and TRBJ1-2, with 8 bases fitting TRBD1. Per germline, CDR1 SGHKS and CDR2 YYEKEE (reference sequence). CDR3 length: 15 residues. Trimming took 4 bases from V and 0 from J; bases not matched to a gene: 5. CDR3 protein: CASSPGTGANYGYTF. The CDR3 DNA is TGTGCCAGCAGCCCAGGGACAGGAGCTAACTATGGCTACACCTTC. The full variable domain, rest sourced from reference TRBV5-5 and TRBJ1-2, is DAGVTQSPTHLIKTRGQQVTLRCSPISGHKSVSWYQQVLGQGPQFIFQYYEKEERGRGNFPDRFSARQFPNYSSELNVNALLLGDSALYLCASSPGTGANYGYTFGSGTRLTVV.

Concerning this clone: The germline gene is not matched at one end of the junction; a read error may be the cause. The CDR3 bases are TGTGCCAGCAAGGAGGGGGTCTACACTGAGCAGTTCTTC. It codes for CASKEGVYTEQFF. The chain carries TRBV11-1 and TRBJ2-1, with D perhaps assigned TRBD1 or TRBD2 (6 bases each). From germline, CDR1 is SGHAT and CDR2 FQDESV (reference sequence). The CDR3 length is 13 residues.

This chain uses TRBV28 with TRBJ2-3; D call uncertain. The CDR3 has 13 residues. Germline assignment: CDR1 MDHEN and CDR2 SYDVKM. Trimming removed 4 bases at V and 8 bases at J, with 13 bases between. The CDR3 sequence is CASSSPGLPTQYF. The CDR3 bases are TGTGCCAGCAGTTCCCCGGGCCTTCCTACGCAGTATTTT.

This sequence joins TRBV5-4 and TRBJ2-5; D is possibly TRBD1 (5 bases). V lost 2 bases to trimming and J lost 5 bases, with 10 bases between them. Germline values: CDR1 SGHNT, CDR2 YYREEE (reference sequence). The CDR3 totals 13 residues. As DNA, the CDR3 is TGTGCCAGCAGCTTTCAAGGGGCGGAGACCCAGTACTTC. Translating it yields CASSFQGAETQYF.

CDR3 sequence reads: CASSLVLAGGIEQFF. The CDR3 DNA sequence: TGTGCCAGCAGCTTAGTCCTAGCGGGCGGGATTGAGCAGTTCTTC. V and J are TRBV7-9 and TRBJ2-1, with TRBD2 identical over 8 bases. V shed 1 base, J shed 9 bases, and the junction held 8 bases outside the gene matches. CDR1 is SEHNR, CDR2 FQNEAQ, per germline (reference sequence). This CDR3 region has 15 residues.

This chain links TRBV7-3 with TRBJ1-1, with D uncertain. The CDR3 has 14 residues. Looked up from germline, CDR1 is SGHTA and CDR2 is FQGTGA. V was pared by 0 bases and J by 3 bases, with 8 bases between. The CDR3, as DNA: TGTGCCAGCAGCTTAACGTCAGATTACACTGAAGCTTTCTTT. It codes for CASSLTSDYTEAFF. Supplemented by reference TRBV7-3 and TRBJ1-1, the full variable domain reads GAGVSQTPSNKVTEKGKYVELRCDPISGHTALYWYRQSLGQGPEFLIYFQGTGAADDSGLPNDRFFAVRPEGSVSTLKIQRTERGDSAVYLCASSLTSDYTEAFFGQGTRLTVV.